This T cell receptor beta chain was found in a study of OX40 agonist ivuxolimab in advanced cancers. Study-wide background: Patients were treated with intravenous ivuxolimab, dosed at 0.01 to 10 mg/kg and infused every 2 weeks. Patients undergoing dose escalation presented with hepatocellular carcinoma, melanoma, renal cell or head and neck cancer. Checkpoint inhibitors had been given previously to about 40% of patients. Partial responses were achieved by three patients, one with hepatocellular carcinoma and two with cutaneous melanoma.

This clone showed up just once. CDR1 and CDR2 from the germline V gene are LNHDA and SQIVND (reference sequence). V was clipped by 7 bases and J by 5 bases; unmatched bases: 8. The CDR3 has 14 residues. TCRdb's copy holds only in-frame clones and misses some; the assay was immunoSEQ multiplex PCR. The sample has under 80,000 clones, 85% to 95% seen once. The receptor comes from an adult with an advanced solid tumor such as melanoma, head and neck, liver or kidney cancer. The V call is TRBV19, the J call TRBJ2-7; TRBD2 aligns across 10 bases. This material consisted of CD4+ or CD8+ T cells sorted from blood, taken in a trial of the OX40 agonist ivuxolimab. The CDR3 DNA reads TGTGCCAGTACCCCTAGCGGGAGTCCTGACGAGCAGTACTTC. Amino acid sequence: CASTPSGSPDEQYF.